This TCR beta chain was recorded in a study of T-cell reconstitution after alpha-beta-depleted transplantation in children (TCRdb year 2016). The study in broad terms: The study quantitatively tracked T-cell immune reconstitution after TCRalphabeta/CD19-depleted allogeneic hematopoietic cell transplantation in children using TCR repertoire profiling.

The library was obtained by PCR. Data came from an Illumina HiSeq 2500. TCR libraries were prepared with molecular barcoding, using unique molecular identifiers to normalize TCRbeta repertoire quantification. Starting from the raw public reads, TCRdb applied fastp trimming at Q25, assembled clones with MiXCR and retained in-frame beta chains. Rows are combined by CDR3 protein, so each entry shows the most common genes and DNA. The sample table contains a few hundred thousand distinct CDR3 sequences; only one count was recorded for 9.9% of them. Around 9.1% of the sample lies in the top ten. On this clonotype: Its cognate antigen has yet to be identified. The input lacks base qualities; no much larger clone sits a single base away.

The germline V gene yields MNHNS for CDR1 and SASEGT for CDR2. Here V drops 6 bases and J drops 6 bases, and the junction holds 7 bases not matched to any gene. The CDR3, cysteine through phenylalanine, is 14 amino acids long. The DNA shown is the 42-base CDR3, in frame from base 1. The rearrangement combines TRBV6-1 with TRBJ2-7; the central 11 bases match TRBD1. The specimen comprised PBMCs from the stem cell graft donor, sampled from the stem cell graft. The source is a human donor who donated a stem cell graft to a child with SCID. CDR3 loop: CASSLIGTGGEQYF. The nucleotide sequence reads TGTGCCAGCAGCCTTATCGGGACAGGGGGCGAGCAGTACTTC.